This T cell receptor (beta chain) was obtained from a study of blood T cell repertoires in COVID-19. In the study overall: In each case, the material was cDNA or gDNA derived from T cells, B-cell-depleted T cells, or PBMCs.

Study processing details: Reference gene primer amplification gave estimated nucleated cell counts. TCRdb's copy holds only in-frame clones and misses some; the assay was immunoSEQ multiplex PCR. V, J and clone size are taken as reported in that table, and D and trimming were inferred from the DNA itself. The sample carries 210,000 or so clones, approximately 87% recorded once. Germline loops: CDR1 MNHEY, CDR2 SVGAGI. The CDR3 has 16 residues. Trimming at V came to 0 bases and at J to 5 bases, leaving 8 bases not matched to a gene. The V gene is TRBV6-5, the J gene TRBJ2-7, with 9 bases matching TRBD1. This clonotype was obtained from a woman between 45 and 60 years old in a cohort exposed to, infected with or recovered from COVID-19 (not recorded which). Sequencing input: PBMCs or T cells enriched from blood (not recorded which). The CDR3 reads CASSYSPGGQGHEQYF. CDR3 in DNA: TGTGCCAGCAGTTACTCCCCGGGGGGACAGGGCCACGAGCAGTACTTC.